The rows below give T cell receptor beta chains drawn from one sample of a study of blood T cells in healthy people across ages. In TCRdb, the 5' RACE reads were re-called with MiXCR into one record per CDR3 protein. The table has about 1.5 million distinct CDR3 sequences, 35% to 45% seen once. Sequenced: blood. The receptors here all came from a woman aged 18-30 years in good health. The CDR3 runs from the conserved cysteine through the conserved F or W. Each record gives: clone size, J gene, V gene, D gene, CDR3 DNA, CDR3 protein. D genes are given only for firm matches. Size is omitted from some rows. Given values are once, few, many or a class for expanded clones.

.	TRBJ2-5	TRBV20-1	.	TGCAGTGCTAGAAATCTCGCAGTGATAGAAGAGACCCAGTACTTC	CSARNLAVIEETQYF
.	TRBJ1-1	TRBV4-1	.	TGCGCCAGCAGCCAAGAGGTGGCGGGTAACACTGAAGCTTTCTTT	CASSQEVAGNTEAFF
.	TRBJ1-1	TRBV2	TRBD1	TGTGCCAGCAGTGGAGCCCCGGGACAGGGGGTTGGAACTGAAGCTTTCTTT	CASSGAPGQGVGTEAFF
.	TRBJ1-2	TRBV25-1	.	TGTGCCAGCAGTGGACTACAGAGAGGACGGAACTATGGCTACACCTTC	CASSGLQRGRNYGYTF
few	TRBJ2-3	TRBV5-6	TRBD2	TGTGCCAGCAGCTTAAGAGTCAGCGGGAGTCGTTTTACGCAGTATTTT	CASSLRVSGSRFTQYF
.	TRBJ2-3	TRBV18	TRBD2	TGTGCCAGCTCACCGCTCGCGGGAGATTTCACAGATACGCAGTATTTT	CASSPLAGDFTDTQYF
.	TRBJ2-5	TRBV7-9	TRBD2	TGTGCCAGCATCGCTAGCGGGAGGGCCAACGAGACCCAGTACTTC	CASIASGRANETQYF
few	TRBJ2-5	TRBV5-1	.	TGCGCCAGCAGCTTCTCACGGGTGTCGGCCGGCGAGACCCAGTACTTC	CASSFSRVSAGETQYF
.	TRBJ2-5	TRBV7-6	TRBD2	TGTGCCAGCAGCTTAGGCGGGGGGCCAGAGACCCAGTACTTC	CASSLGGGPETQYF
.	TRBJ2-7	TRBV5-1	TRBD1	TGCGCCAGCAGCTTGGAGGGACAGACCTTCGAGCAGTACTTC	CASSLEGQTFEQYF
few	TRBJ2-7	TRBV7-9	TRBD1	TGTGCCAGCAGCTCGACGGACAGGGGATTTGGCGAGCAGTACTTC	CASSSTDRGFGEQYF
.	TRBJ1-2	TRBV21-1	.	TGTGCCAGCAGCTCGCGGCGGGGCAGGGGGCGTAGTAACTATGGCTACACCTTC	CASSSRRGRGRSNYGYTF
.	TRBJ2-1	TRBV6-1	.	TGTGCCAGCAGTGAAGCGGCCTACAATGAGCAGTTCTTC	CASSEAAYNEQFF
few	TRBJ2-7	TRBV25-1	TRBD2	TGTGCCAGCAGTGAATGGCCCGTTAGCGGGAAATCCTACGAGCAGTACTTC	CASSEWPVSGKSYEQYF
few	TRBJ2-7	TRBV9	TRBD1	TGTGCCAGCAGCGTAGCTACAGGGGGTTACGGCGAGCAGTACTTC	CASSVATGGYGEQYF
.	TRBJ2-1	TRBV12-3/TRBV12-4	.	TGTGCCAGCAGCCCGGACGGCCCCTCCTACAATGAGCAGTTCTTC	CASSPDGPSYNEQFF
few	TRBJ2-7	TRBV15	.	TGTGCCACCAGCGAGCTCGGGCCTCGAGATTCCTACGAGCAGTACTTC	CATSELGPRDSYEQYF
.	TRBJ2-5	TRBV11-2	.	TGTGCCAGCAGCCCCCGGGTGGCAGGCCAAGAGACCCAGTACTTC	CASSPRVAGQETQYF
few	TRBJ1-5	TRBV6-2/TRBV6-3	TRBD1	TGTGCCAGCAGATGGACAGGGGGGAATCAGCCCCAGCATTTT	CASRWTGGNQPQHF
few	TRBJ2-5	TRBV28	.	TGTGCCAGCAGTATAGGGTACGACTGGACCGGAGAGACCCAGTACTTC	CASSIGYDWTGETQYF
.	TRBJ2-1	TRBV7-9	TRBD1	TGTGCCAGCAGCTTATTGAGGCAGGGGGTTCATAATGAGCAGTTCTTC	CASSLLRQGVHNEQFF
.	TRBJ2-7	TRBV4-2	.	TGTGCCAGCAGCCTGGAGTCGTCCAAGGACGAGCAGTACTTC	CASSLESSKDEQYF
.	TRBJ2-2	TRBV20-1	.	TGCAGTGCTCGGGCCCCTCCGGCCGGGGAGCTGTTTTTT	CSARAPPAGELFF
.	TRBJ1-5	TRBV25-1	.	TGTGCCAGCAGCGAACATCTCCGCGGGAATACCTGCAATCAGCCCCAGCATTTT	CASSEHLRGNTCNQPQHF
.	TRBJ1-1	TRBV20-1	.	TGCAGTGCTAGAGGGCCCCCCTCCGACACTGAAGCTTTCTTT	CSARGPPSDTEAFF
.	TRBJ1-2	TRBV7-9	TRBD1	TGTGCCAGCAGCTTAGTGAGGGGACAGGGAAACTATGGCTACACCTTC	CASSLVRGQGNYGYTF
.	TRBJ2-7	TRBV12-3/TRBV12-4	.	TGTGCCAGCAGTTTTAAGACTCAAGGCGAGCAGTACTTC	CASSFKTQGEQYF
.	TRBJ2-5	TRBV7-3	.	TGTGCCAGCAGCCCCCGGCCGGGGCCGGGAGAGACCCAGTACTTC	CASSPRPGPGETQYF
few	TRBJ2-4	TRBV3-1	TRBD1	TGTGCCAGCAGCCTAGGGACAGGGCGAGTGTACTTC	CASSLGTGRVYF
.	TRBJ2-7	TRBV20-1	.	TGCAGTGCTAGTTCGGTCTACGAGCAGTACTTC	CSASSVYEQYF
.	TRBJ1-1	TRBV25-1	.	TGTGCCAGCAGTGATCTCTTGAACACTGAAGCTTTCTTT	CASSDLLNTEAFF
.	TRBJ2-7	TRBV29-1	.	TGCAGCGTTGAAGGGAAACGGTACGAGCAGTACTTC	CSVEGKRYEQYF
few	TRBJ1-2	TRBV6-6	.	TGTGCCAGCACCCTGGGACGGATCTATGGCTACACCTTC	CASTLGRIYGYTF
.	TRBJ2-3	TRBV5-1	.	TGCGCCAGCAGCTTTGGGGCTCAAACAGATACGCAGTATTTT	CASSFGAQTDTQYF
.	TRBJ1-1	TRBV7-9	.	TGTGCCAGCAACGAAGTCGACACTGAAGCTTTCTTT	CASNEVDTEAFF
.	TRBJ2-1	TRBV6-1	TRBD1	TGTGCCAGCAGTGAGGGACAGGCCAATGGGCAGTTCTTC	CASSEGQANGQFF
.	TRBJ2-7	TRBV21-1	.	TGTGCCAGCAGCAAAGCCAGGGTGGGGCTCGAGCAGTACTTC	CASSKARVGLEQYF
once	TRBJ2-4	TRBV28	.	TGTGCCAGCAGTTTATTCGGGGGGCGAGGGGTCGAGTACTTC	CASSLFGGRGVEYF
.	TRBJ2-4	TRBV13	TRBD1	TGTGCCAGCAGCCCTCGGGACAGGGGCTCCAGGTTATCCCAAGCCAAAAACATTCAGTACTTC	CASSPRDRGSRLSQAKNIQYF
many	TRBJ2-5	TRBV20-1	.	TGCAGTGCTCCCCTCAGGAGCCAAGAGACCCAGTACTTC	CSAPLRSQETQYF
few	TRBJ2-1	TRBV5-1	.	TGCGCCAGCAGCTTGTATAGCAATGAGCAGTTCTTC	CASSLYSNEQFF
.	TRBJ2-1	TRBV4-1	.	TGCACCAGCAGCCCTGTTGAACTCTCTACGTCCTACAATGAGCAGTTCTTC	CTSSPVELSTSYNEQFF
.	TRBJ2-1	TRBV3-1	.	TGTGCCAGCAGCCAAGATTATGCCGGGCAGTTCTTC	CASSQDYAGQFF
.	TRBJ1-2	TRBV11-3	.	TGTGCCAGCTTCACGGGCGGCTACACCTTC	CASFTGGYTF
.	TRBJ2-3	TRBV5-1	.	TGCGCCAGCAGCTTTGGGCTAGCGATAGATACGCAGTATTTT	CASSFGLAIDTQYF
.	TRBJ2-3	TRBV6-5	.	TGTGCCAGCATCCAAGGGAACACGCAGTATTTT	CASIQGNTQYF
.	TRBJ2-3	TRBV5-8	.	TGTGCCAGCAGCTTTAGGGGGTCCCAAGATACGCAGTATTTT	CASSFRGSQDTQYF
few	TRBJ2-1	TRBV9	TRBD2	TGTGCCAGCAGCGTAGCGTCACTAGCGGGAGAAAATGAGCAGTTCTTC	CASSVASLAGENEQFF
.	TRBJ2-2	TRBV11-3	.	TGTGCCAGCAGCTTAGTGGTGTGGGGCACCTCCACCGGGGAGCTGTTTTTT	CASSLVVWGTSTGELFF